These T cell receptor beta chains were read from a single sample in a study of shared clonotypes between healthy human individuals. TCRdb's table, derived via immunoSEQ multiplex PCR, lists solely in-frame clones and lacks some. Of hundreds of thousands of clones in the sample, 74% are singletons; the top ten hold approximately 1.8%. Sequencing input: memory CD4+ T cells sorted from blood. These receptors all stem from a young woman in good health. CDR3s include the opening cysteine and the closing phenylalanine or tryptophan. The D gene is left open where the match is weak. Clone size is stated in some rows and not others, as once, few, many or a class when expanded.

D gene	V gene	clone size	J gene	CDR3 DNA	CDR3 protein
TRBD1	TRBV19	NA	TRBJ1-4	TGTGCCAGTAGTATCCAGGGGGCAACTAATGAAAAACTGTTTTTT	CASSIQGATNEKLFF
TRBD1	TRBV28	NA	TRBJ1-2	TGTGCCATCTACAGGGGCACTAACTATGGCTACACCTTC	CAIYRGTNYGYTF
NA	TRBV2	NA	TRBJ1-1	TGTGCCAGACCCCGACGGACACAGGGCTCGAACACTGAAGCTTTCTTT	CARPRRTQGSNTEAFF
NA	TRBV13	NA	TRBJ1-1	TGTGCCAGCAGCTTTGGGGCCCTGAACACTGAAGCTTTCTTT	CASSFGALNTEAFF
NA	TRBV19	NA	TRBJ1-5	TGTGCCAGTAGTACCCCGCTCAGACGGTATAGCAATCAGCCCCAGCATTTT	CASSTPLRRYSNQPQHF
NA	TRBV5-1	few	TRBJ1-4	TGCGCCAGCAGCCCCCTGACAGCGGCGGGTGAAAAACTGTTTTTT	CASSPLTAAGEKLFF
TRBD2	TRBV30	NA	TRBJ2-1	TGTGCCTGGATACCCCGGACTAGCGGTCCATACAATGAGCAGTTCTTC	CAWIPRTSGPYNEQFF
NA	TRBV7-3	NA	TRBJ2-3	TGTGCCAGCAGCTTAAAATACGGCACAGATACGCAGTATTTT	CASSLKYGTDTQYF
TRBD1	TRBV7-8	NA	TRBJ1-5	TGTGCCACAACGACAGGGATCAATCAGCCCCAGCATTTT	CATTTGINQPQHF
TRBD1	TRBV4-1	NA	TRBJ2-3	TGCGCCAGCAGCCTCGGACAGGGTCTTGGGACAGATACGCAGTATTTT	CASSLGQGLGTDTQYF
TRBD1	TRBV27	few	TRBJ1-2	TGTGCCAGCACCCACGACAGGGGGCTTGGCTACACCTTC	CASTHDRGLGYTF
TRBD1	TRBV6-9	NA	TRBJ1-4	TGTGCCAGCAGTTTCACGACAGGGGATAATGAAAAACTGTTTTTT	CASSFTTGDNEKLFF
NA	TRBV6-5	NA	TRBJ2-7	TGTGCCGTCCGACAGGATAGAACGTCCTACGAGCAGTACTTC	CAVRQDRTSYEQYF
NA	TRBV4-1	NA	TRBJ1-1	TGCGCCAGCAGCCTCCCGGCGGGCCTTGAAGCTTTCTTT	CASSLPAGLEAFF